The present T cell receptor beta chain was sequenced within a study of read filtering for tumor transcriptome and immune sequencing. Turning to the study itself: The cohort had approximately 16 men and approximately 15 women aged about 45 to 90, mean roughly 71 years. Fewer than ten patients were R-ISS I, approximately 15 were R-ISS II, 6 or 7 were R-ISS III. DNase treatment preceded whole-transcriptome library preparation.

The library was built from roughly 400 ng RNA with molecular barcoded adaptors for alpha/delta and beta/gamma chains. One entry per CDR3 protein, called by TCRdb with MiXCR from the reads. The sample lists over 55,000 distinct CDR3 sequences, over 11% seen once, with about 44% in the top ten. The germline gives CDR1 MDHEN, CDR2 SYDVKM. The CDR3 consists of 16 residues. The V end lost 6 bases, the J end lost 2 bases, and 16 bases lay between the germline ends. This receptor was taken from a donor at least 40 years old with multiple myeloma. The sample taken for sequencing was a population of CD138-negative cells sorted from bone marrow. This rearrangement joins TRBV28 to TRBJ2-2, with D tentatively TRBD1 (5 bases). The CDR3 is CASSTLGARNTGELFF. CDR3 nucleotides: TGTGCCAGCAGCACCCTAGGGGCCAGAAACACCGGGGAGCTGTTTTTT.